This is a list of T cell receptor beta chains from one sample in a study of pediatric ulcerative colitis. Generated by immunoSEQ multiplex PCR, the TCRdb table keeps only in-frame clones and is missing some. The sample contains about 64,000 clones, around four fifths of which appear only once. The sample taken for sequencing was blood. The receptor source for this set is a boy between 5 and 17 years old with moderate ulcerative colitis. Each CDR3 is given with its conserved first and last residue. The D gene is left open where the match is weak. The size of a clone is reported for some rows only, either as once, few or many, or as a class for expanded clones.

TRBD2,TRBJ2-1,few,TRBV9,CASSVGSGGVDEQFF,TGTGCCAGCAGCGTAGGAAGCGGGGGGGTTGATGAGCAGTTCTTC
-,TRBJ2-1,-,TRBV7-7,CASSSSGSEQFF,TGTGCCAGCAGCTCTAGTGGAAGTGAGCAGTTCTTC
-,TRBJ2-7,-,TRBV10-3,CAISPTRYEQYF,TGTGCCATCTCCCCGACCCGATACGAGCAGTACTTC
-,TRBJ1-2,-,TRBV7-8,CASSWLGGGGGYTF,TGTGCCAGCAGCTGGCTAGGGGGAGGGGGTGGCTACACCTTC
TRBD1,TRBJ1-5,-,TRBV19,CASSIPQGVSNQPQHF,TGTGCCAGTAGTATACCCCAGGGGGTTAGCAATCAGCCCCAGCATTTT
-,TRBJ1-1,-,TRBV9,CASSESGTEEAFF,TGTGCCAGCAGCGAGTCTGGGACCGAGGAAGCTTTCTTT
-,TRBJ2-1,-,TRBV7-2,CASSSESSYNEQFF,TGTGCCAGCAGCTCGGAGAGCTCCTACAATGAGCAGTTCTTC
-,TRBJ1-5,-,TRBV27,CASWPLWRGQPQHF,TGTGCCAGCTGGCCCCTTTGGAGGGGTCAGCCCCAGCATTTT
-,TRBJ1-6,-,TRBV2,CASSRDGLLGSPLHF,TGTGCCAGCAGTAGAGACGGACTCCTAGGCTCACCCCTCCACTTT
-,TRBJ1-5,-,TRBV7-8,CASSLSGPGLQHF,TGTGCCAGCAGCCTCTCCGGGCCCGGCCTCCAGCATTTT
-,TRBJ2-7,-,TRBV9,CASSVEGGRDEQYF,TGTGCCAGCAGCGTAGAGGGGGGCAGGGACGAGCAGTACTTC
-,TRBJ1-1,few,TRBV30,CAWMRPQGYNTEAFF,TGTGCCTGGATGCGCCCTCAGGGTTATAACACTGAAGCTTTCTTT
TRBD1,TRBJ2-7,-,TRBV7-6,CASSLRQGAYEQYF,TGTGCCAGCAGCTTAAGGCAGGGGGCCTACGAGCAGTACTTC
TRBD2,TRBJ2-2,-,TRBV7-2,CASSLAIAGVFGELFF,TGTGCCAGCAGCTTAGCGATAGCGGGAGTTTTCGGGGAGCTGTTTTTT
-,TRBJ1-6,once,TRBV25-1,CASSDARRSSYNSPLHF,TGTGCCAGCAGTGATGCCCGGCGGAGCTCCTATAATTCACCCCTCCACTTT
TRBD1,TRBJ1-1,-,TRBV7-3,CASSRQGINTEAFF,TGTGCCAGCAGCAGACAGGGGATTAACACTGAAGCTTTCTTT
TRBD1,TRBJ1-5,-,TRBV18,CASSIGTGDRGNQPQHF,TGTGCCAGCTCAATTGGGACAGGGGATCGGGGCAATCAGCCCCAGCATTTT
-,TRBJ1-2,-,TRBV2,CASSGQGNNYGYTF,TGTGCCAGCAGTGGTCAGGGGAATAACTATGGCTACACCTTC
-,TRBJ1-2,-,TRBV6-5,CASRGGYGYTF,TGTGCCAGCAGAGGAGGGTATGGCTACACCTTC
TRBD1,TRBJ2-7,once,TRBV4-1,CASSRGQGAPYEQYF,TGCGCCAGCAGCCGCGGACAGGGGGCCCCCTACGAGCAGTACTTC
TRBD2,TRBJ2-1,-,TRBV27,CASSYSGRGNEQFF,TGTGCCAGCAGTTATAGCGGGAGGGGAAATGAGCAGTTCTTC
TRBD2,TRBJ2-7,-,TRBV5-5,CASSLASGRAGEQYF,TGTGCCAGCAGCTTGGCAAGCGGGAGGGCGGGCGAGCAGTACTTC
-,TRBJ1-1,-,TRBV7-8,CASSLGSRTEAFF,TGTGCCAGCAGCTTAGGATCCCGAACTGAAGCTTTCTTT
-,TRBJ2-5,-,TRBV11-2,CASSSEGNWVETQYF,TGTGCCAGCAGCTCCGAAGGGAATTGGGTGGAGACCCAGTACTTC
-,TRBJ1-1,-,TRBV6-6,CASSGKWNTEAFF,TGTGCCAGCAGCGGTAAATGGAACACTGAAGCTTTCTTT
-,TRBJ2-4,-,TRBV19,CARPRQESAKNIQYF,TGTGCCAGACCCCGACAGGAATCGGCCAAAAACATTCAGTACTTC
TRBD1,TRBJ1-1,-,TRBV9,CASSGGQGMNTEAFF,TGTGCCAGCAGCGGGGGACAGGGAATGAACACTGAAGCTTTCTTT
TRBD2,TRBJ2-6,-,TRBV4-3,CASSPVAGGANVLTF,TGCGCCAGCAGCCCCGTAGCGGGAGGGGCCAACGTCCTGACTTTC
-,TRBJ1-1,-,TRBV18,CASSPPGNTEAFF,TGTGCCAGCTCACCACCGGGAAACACTGAAGCTTTCTTT
-,TRBJ2-7,-,TRBV13,CASTHADGGQVAYEQYF,TGTGCCAGCACTCATGCGGACGGAGGACAAGTCGCCTACGAGCAGTACTTC
-,TRBJ1-3,-,TRBV7-6,CASSSQAGSGNTIYF,TGTGCCAGCAGCTCCCAGGCGGGCTCTGGAAACACCATATATTTT
-,TRBJ1-5,few,TRBV19,CASSSNQPQHF,TGTGCCAGTAGCAGTAATCAGCCCCAGCATTTT
TRBD1,TRBJ1-4,-,TRBV2,CACFWDRNEKLFF,TGTGCCTGCTTTTGGGACAGGAATGAAAAACTGTTTTTT
TRBD1,TRBJ2-1,-,TRBV30,CAWSRTGDHNEQFF,TGTGCCTGGAGTCGGACAGGGGACCACAATGAGCAGTTCTTC
-,TRBJ1-4,-,TRBV29-1,CSALGGTLNEKLFF,TGCAGCGCCCTGGGCGGGACACTTAATGAAAAACTGTTTTTT
TRBD2,TRBJ2-3,-,TRBV19,CASSDGGGDTQYF,TGTGCCAGTAGTGATGGGGGGGGAGATACGCAGTATTTT
TRBD1,TRBJ1-4,-,TRBV15,CATSRTDRGMIGEKLFF,TGTGCCACCAGCAGAACCGACAGGGGGATGATTGGGGAAAAACTGTTTTTT
-,TRBJ2-1,-,TRBV9,CASSPRGGDDNEQFF,TGTGCCAGCAGCCCTAGAGGCGGGGACGACAATGAGCAGTTCTTC
-,TRBJ2-4,-,TRBV30,CAWSVRGTRNIQYF,TGTGCCTGGAGTGTACGGGGGACGCGAAACATTCAGTACTTC
-,TRBJ1-5,-,TRBV4-1,CASSQGEGASNQPQHF,TGCGCCAGCAGCCAAGGGGAGGGAGCTAGCAATCAGCCCCAGCATTTT
-,TRBJ1-3,-,TRBV7-2,CASSLDGAGNTIYF,TGTGCCAGCAGCTTAGATGGGGCTGGAAACACCATATATTTT
TRBD1,TRBJ1-1,-,TRBV14,CASNPGRGQAPFF,TGTGCCAGCAACCCGGGGAGGGGACAGGCTCCTTTCTTT
TRBD2,TRBJ2-3,-,TRBV7-6,CASGPSGSSTDTQYF,TGTGCCAGCGGCCCTAGCGGGAGTAGCACAGATACGCAGTATTTT
TRBD2,TRBJ2-3,few,TRBV5-1,CASSFTSRLAGADTQYF,TGCGCCAGCAGCTTTACTTCGCGTCTAGCGGGAGCAGATACGCAGTATTTT
-,TRBJ1-5,-,TRBV5-1,CASSFRGGNQPQHF,TGCGCCAGCAGCTTCCGGGGGGGAAATCAGCCCCAGCATTTT
-,TRBJ2-3,-,TRBV29-1,CSVAQTRTDTQYF,TGCAGCGTCGCCCAAACTAGAACAGATACGCAGTATTTT
-,TRBJ1-4,-,TRBV4-1,CASSPLPDNEKLFF,TGCGCCAGCAGCCCCTTACCGGATAATGAAAAACTGTTTTTT
-,TRBJ1-1,-,TRBV11-2,CASSLATGNTEAFF,TGTGCCAGCAGCTTAGCGACAGGGAACACTGAAGCTTTCTTT
-,TRBJ1-2,once,TRBV30,CAWSEPGGQGYTF,TGTGCCTGGAGTGAACCGGGGGGCCAAGGCTACACCTTC
-,TRBJ1-1,-,TRBV6-1,CASSAGRAQGTEAFF,TGTGCCAGCAGTGCCGGGAGGGCCCAGGGGACTGAAGCTTTCTTT
TRBD1,TRBJ2-7,-,TRBV27,CASSLQTGMSYEQYF,TGTGCCAGCAGTCTCCAGACAGGGATGTCCTACGAGCAGTACTTC